Following are 20 T cell receptor beta chains from one sample sequenced in a study of blood T cell repertoires in COVID-19. Method: immunoSEQ multiplex PCR; TCRdb's copy keeps in-frame clones and lacks some. The sample shows under 200,000 clones, around nine tenths of them seen only once. Sequencing was carried out using peripheral blood. These receptors originate from a man aged 55 to 69 with COVID-19, enrolled during active disease.

The V call is TRBV24-1, the J call TRBJ2-3, with D possibly TRBD1 on 5 matching bases. V lost 3 bases and J 1 base, leaving 13 bases between the germline ends. This CDR3 region has 16 residues. Germline loops: CDR1 KGHDR, CDR2 SFDVKD. The CDR3 nucleotides read TGTGCCACCAGTGATCGACCTTCGACAGGCACAGATACGCAGTATTTT. It codes for CATSDRPSTGTDTQYF.

The V call is TRBV7-2, the J call TRBJ1-1, with D possibly matching TRBD1 (5 bases). Deletions cut 3 bases from V and 2 bases from J, with 13 bases between. Germline CDR1 reads SGHTA; CDR2 reads FQGNSA. The CDR3 length is 15 residues. CDR3 sequence reads: CASSFLQERNTEAFF. CDR3 bases: TGTGCCAGCAGCTTTCTACAGGAGAGAAACACTGAAGCTTTCTTT.

The V call is TRBV28, the J call TRBJ1-6, with 7 bases aligning to TRBD1. Germline V gene lookup returns CDR1 MDHEN and CDR2 SYDVKM. With V trimmed by 2 bases and J by 5 bases, 3 bases remained unmatched. This CDR3 region has 15 residues. The CDR3: CASSLQGGNNSPLHF. Written as DNA, the CDR3 is TGTGCCAGCAGTTTACAGGGGGGAAATAATTCACCCCTCCACTTT.

The rearrangement links TRBV19 to TRBJ1-3; tentatively, D is TRBD1 (5 bases). Trimming pared 6 bases from V and 0 bases from J, leaving 9 bases between. The germline gives CDR1 LNHDA, CDR2 SQIVND (reference sequence). The CDR3 runs 14 residues. The CDR3 reads CASSPGSSGNTIYF. Here the CDR3 DNA reads TGTGCCAGTAGCCCAGGGTCCTCTGGAAACACCATATATTTT.

V gene TRBV28 combines with J gene TRBJ1-2; 9 bases map to TRBD1. The germline gives CDR1 MDHEN, CDR2 SYDVKM. V lost 10 bases and J lost 8; bases outside the gene matches: 8. The CDR3 covers 12 residues. Here the CDR3 reads CATGDRVTGYTF. The CDR3 region has the DNA TGTGCCACGGGGGACAGGGTGACCGGCTACACCTTC.

In its sample, this clone was seen once. This chain uses TRBV19 with TRBJ2-1; D perhaps matches TRBD1 (6 bases). There are 15 residues in the CDR3. Germline V CDR1 and CDR2: LNHDA, SQIVND (reference sequence). Trimming removed 4 bases from V and 3 bases from J, with 13 bases in between. CDR3 DNA: TGTGCCAGTAGTAGGGCAGGGGCATACTACAATGAGCAGTTCTTC. It codes for CASSRAGAYYNEQFF.

The gene calls are TRBV6-6 and TRBJ1-1, with no clear D. Looked up from germline, CDR1 is MNHNY and CDR2 is SVGAGI (reference sequence). The CDR3 covers 15 residues. Trimming cost V 2 bases and J 3 bases, with 13 bases left between them. The CDR3 sequence is CASSYPVEGHTEAFF. DNA of the CDR3: TGTGCCAGCAGTTACCCGGTGGAGGGTCACACTGAAGCTTTCTTT.

In this sample, this clone turned up once. The chain employs TRBV3-1 (or the pseudogene TRBV3-2) and TRBJ1-1; D may be TRBD1 (5 bases). The CDR3 loop spans 12 amino acids. Germline CDR1 LGHDT, CDR2 YNNKEL (reference sequence). Trimming took 0 bases from V and 10 from J, leaving 9 bases between them. Here the CDR3 reads CASSQDRRGAFF. The CDR3 DNA sequence: TGTGCCAGCAGCCAAGACAGGAGGGGAGCTTTCTTT.

The chain uses TRBV27 and TRBJ2-6; D not resolved. This CDR3 is built from 14 residues. V was clipped by 4 bases and J by 0 bases, with 4 bases between them. Germline CDR1 is MNHEY and CDR2 is SMNVEV (reference sequence). The CDR3 spells CASSSFSGANVLTF. CDR3 in DNA: TGTGCCAGCAGTTCTTTCTCTGGGGCCAACGTCCTGACTTTC.

The V gene is TRBV19, the J gene TRBJ2-7, with 11 bases identical to TRBD1. The CDR3 totals 17 residues. V gave up 5 bases and J gave up 0 bases; unmatched junction bases: 9. In germline, CDR1 is LNHDA, CDR2 SQIVND (reference sequence). CDR3 region: CASSAQTGTGGSYEQYF. CDR3 nucleotide sequence: TGTGCCAGTAGTGCGCAAACCGGGACAGGGGGCTCCTACGAGCAGTACTTC.

This sequence joins TRBV6-5 and TRBJ1-2; D is unclear. This CDR3 region has 13 residues. Trimming took off 5 bases at V and 0 bases at J, with 7 bases between the two ends. The germline CDR1 and CDR2 sequences are MNHEY and SVGAGI. The CDR3 nucleotides are TGTGCCAGCAGTATTATAGCTAACTATGGCTACACCTTC. Translating gives CASSIIANYGYTF.

This chain links TRBV27 with TRBJ1-2; 8 bases align to TRBD1. Losses at the gene ends were 5 bases for V and 4 bases for J; bases not matched to a gene: 6. The CDR3 runs 14 residues. The germline gives CDR1 MNHEY, CDR2 SMNVEV (reference sequence). DNA of the CDR3: TGTGCCAGCAGTACCCGGACAGGGAGCTATGGCTACACCTTC. Amino acids: CASSTRTGSYGYTF.

The rearrangement joins TRBV21-1 to TRBJ2-5; TRBD1, the D gene given by the table, was not confirmed from the DNA. TRBV21-1 is described as a pseudogene. The CDR3 totals 16 residues. CDR3 residues: CASSEKWTDNQETQYF. CDR3 nucleotides: TGTGCCAGCAGCGAGAAATGGACAGACAATCAAGAGACCCAGTACTTC.

This rearrangement joins TRBV25-1 to TRBJ2-2, with 7 bases aligning to TRBD1. The germline CDR1 and CDR2 sequences are MGHDK and SYGVNS. With V trimmed by 5 bases and J by 7 bases, 4 bases remained unmatched. The CDR3 has 13 amino acids. The CDR3 loop is CASSNRGIGELFF. In nucleotides, the CDR3 is TGTGCCAGCAGTAACAGGGGAATCGGGGAGCTGTTTTTT.

The chain has TRBV6-5 and TRBJ2-5; D might be TRBD2 (5 bases). CDR1 MNHEY and CDR2 SVGAGI come from the germline V gene. V gave up 10 bases and J gave up 4 bases, with 13 bases separating them. The length of the CDR3 is 12 residues. CDR3 in DNA: TGTGCCACCGGGCGGGCCAGAGAGACCCAGTACTTC. Translated, it gives CATGRARETQYF.

The CDR3 is CASSAGTVNEKLFF. The DNA for the CDR3 is TGTGCCAGCAGCGCCGGGACAGTTAATGAAAAACTGTTTTTT. This chain uses TRBV2 with TRBJ1-4; 7 nucleotides match TRBD1. From germline, CDR1 is SNHLY and CDR2 FYNNEI. This CDR3 comprises 14 residues. V lost 6 bases and J lost 4; bases outside the gene matches: 5.

The chain recombines TRBV28 with TRBJ1-1, with 8 bases that match TRBD1. This CDR3 contains 15 residues. The ends lost 5 bases at V and 1 base at J; junction bases unmatched: 6. Per germline, CDR1 MDHEN and CDR2 SYDVKM. DNA of the CDR3: TGTGCCAGCAGTGATGGCGGGACAGGGAACACTGAAGCTTTCTTT. As protein: CASSDGGTGNTEAFF.

The chain links TRBV9 to TRBJ2-1; D is possibly TRBD2 (6 bases). V was shortened by 4 bases and J by 3 bases, with 14 bases between the two germline ends. Looked up from germline, CDR1 is SGDLS and CDR2 is YYNGEE. The CDR3 has 15 residues. For the CDR3, the DNA is TGTGCCAGCAGCCCCCCCGGCGGGGTCTACAATGAGCAGTTCTTC. It is translated as CASSPPGGVYNEQFF.

The V call is TRBV7-9, the J call TRBJ1-6; 7 positions match TRBD1. J was trimmed by 7 bases and V by 10 bases; bases with no gene match: 13. CDR1 and CDR2 from the germline V gene are SEHNR and FQNEAQ (reference sequence). The CDR3 runs 15 residues. The CDR3 DNA sequence: TGTGCCATACACAGGGGCAATTCAGAGAATTCACCCCTCCACTTT. Translating gives CAIHRGNSENSPLHF.

The genes are TRBV24-1 and TRBJ1-1; D is unresolved. This CDR3 has 13 amino acids. Germline V gives CDR1 KGHDR, CDR2 SFDVKD. V dropped 5 bases and J dropped 3 bases, with 9 bases sitting between them. CDR3 amino acids: CATSGWPDTEAFF. The DNA of the CDR3 is TGTGCCACCAGTGGGTGGCCAGACACTGAAGCTTTCTTT.